This TCR beta chain was identified during a study of blood T cells in healthy people across ages. The CDR3 runs to 15 residues. Germline lookup yields CDR1 SNHLY and CDR2 FYNNEI. Trimming took 3 bases from V and 6 from J; bases not matched to a gene: 7. It was with a sample-barcoded 5' primer and a J-beta primer mix that a second PCR of about 7 to 12 cycles was run. TCRdb itself ran the 5' RACE reads through MiXCR, one entry per CDR3 protein. The sample lists about 1 million distinct CDR3 sequences, more than 40% seen once, with 15% to 20% in the top ten. This clonotype has just one count. The chain joins TRBV2 to TRBJ2-2; 7 bases are a match to TRBD1. Material for sequencing was blood. The receptor was derived from a woman aged 55-69 years in good health. The DNA for the CDR3 is TGTGCCAGCAGTGATGGGGTGACAGGGCCCGGGGAGCTGTTTTTT. It is translated as CASSDGVTGPGELFF.